One and the same sample provided the 9 T cell receptor beta chains below, sequenced in a study of blood T cell repertoires in COVID-19. Sequencing was performed with immunoSEQ multiplex PCR; in TCRdb, only in-frame clones are kept and a portion is missing. The table shows 100,000 to 120,000 clones, with approximately 82% occurring only once. The sample was peripheral blood. All receptors come from a woman aged 80 or over with acute or convalescent COVID-19.

This clone has a handful of counts. CDR3 sequence (DNA): TGTGCCAGCAGTGGGGGGGGGACAGGGAGCTCCTACAATGAGCAGTTCTTC. Translation gives CASSGGGTGSSYNEQFF. The chain has TRBV25-1 and TRBJ2-1, with 9 bases lining up with TRBD1. Germline values: CDR1 MGHDK, CDR2 SYGVNS. CDR3 size: 17 residues. Unmatched junction bases numbered 7, after V lost 4 bases and J lost 0 bases.

The gene calls are TRBV19 and TRBJ1-6; D is unclear. Trimming removed 7 bases at V and 6 bases at J, with 10 bases between. CDR3 size: 13 residues. The germline V gene has CDR1 LNHDA and CDR2 SQIVND (reference sequence). In nucleotides, the CDR3 is TGTGCCAGTAAACTCGAGGTTAATTCACCCCTCCACTTT. The encoded protein is CASKLEVNSPLHF.

The gene calls are TRBV9 and TRBJ1-4; 7 bases line up with TRBD1. There are 14 residues in the CDR3. Germline V gene data show CDR1 as SGDLS and CDR2 as YYNGEE. V was pared by 4 bases and J by 5 bases, with 5 bases of the junction left unmatched. The CDR3, as DNA: TGTGCCAGCAGCCTCACGACAGGGAATGAAAAACTGTTTTTT. Protein: CASSLTTGNEKLFF.

The chain links TRBV7-2 to TRBJ2-7; D call uncertain. V gave up 2 bases and J gave up 3 bases, with 11 bases separating them. This CDR3 contains 14 residues. Germline assignment: CDR1 SGHTA and CDR2 FQGNSA. Here the CDR3 reads CASSLTATVYEQYF. The CDR3 nucleotides read TGTGCCAGCAGCTTAACGGCGACTGTCTACGAGCAGTACTTC.

The V and J genes are TRBV6-5 and TRBJ2-5, with D tentatively TRBD1 (6 bases). Looked up from germline, CDR1 is MNHEY and CDR2 is SVGAGI. The V end lost 6 bases, the J end lost 1 base, and 12 bases lay between the germline ends. The CDR3 extends over 14 amino acids. The CDR3 here is CASSRGQSQETQYF. The CDR3 DNA reads TGTGCCAGCAGCCGCGGACAGAGCCAAGAGACCCAGTACTTC.

The chain couples TRBV5-1 to TRBJ2-2; 11 bases align to TRBD2. CDR3 length: 14 amino acids. With V trimmed by 5 bases and J by 4 bases, 1 base remained unmatched. The germline V gene has CDR1 SGHRS and CDR2 YFSETQ. In DNA form, the CDR3 reads TGCGCCAGCAGGGGGACTAGCGGCACCGGGGAGCTGTTTTTT. It yields the protein CASRGTSGTGELFF. Complete variable domain (other parts from reference TRBV5-1 and TRBJ2-2): KAGVTQTPRYLIKTRGQQVTLSCSPISGHRSVSWYQQTPGQGLQFLFEYFSETQRNKGNFPGRFSGRQFSNSRSEMNVSTLELGDSALYLCASRGTSGTGELFFGEGSRLTVL.

The sample holds one count of this clone. V and J are TRBV3-1 (or the pseudogene TRBV3-2) and TRBJ2-5, with 8 bases aligning to TRBD1. Trimming removed 1 base from V and 2 bases from J; junction bases left unmatched: 3. This CDR3 comprises 15 residues. Germline assignment: CDR1 LGHDT and CDR2 YNNKEL (reference sequence). The CDR3 nucleotides are TGTGCCAGCAGCCAAGGGAGGACAGGGCAAGAGACCCAGTACTTC. Amino acids: CASSQGRTGQETQYF.

V gene TRBV12-3 or TRBV12-4 combines with J gene TRBJ1-2; D is undetermined. CDR3 length equals 13 residues. Trimming took off 7 bases at V and 0 bases at J, with 9 bases between the two ends. CDR3 amino acids: CASTLLANYGYTF. In DNA, the CDR3 is TGTGCCAGCACCCTTCTAGCTAACTATGGCTACACCTTC.

This clone was found a few times. The chain recombines TRBV11-2 with TRBJ1-1, with 7 bases matching TRBD1. This CDR3 is built from 16 residues. Germline CDR1 SGHAT, CDR2 FQNNGV. With V trimmed by 2 bases and J by 2 bases, 8 bases remained unmatched. CDR3 residues: CASSLRYGQVNTEAFF. In DNA form, the CDR3 reads TGTGCCAGCAGCTTAAGGTATGGACAGGTAAACACTGAAGCTTTCTTT.